The 25 T cell receptor beta chains presented below share a single source sample, sequenced in a study of blood T cell repertoires in COVID-19. Produced via immunoSEQ multiplex PCR; TCRdb's table is partial and in-frame only. Of some 410,000 clones in the sample, roughly 90% were seen once. The source material was PBMCs or T cells enriched from blood (not recorded which). The receptor set was obtained from a woman between 25 and 40 years old with acute COVID-19.

The CDR3 coding sequence is TGTGCCTGGAGTGTACTTAGGGGAAGAGCTTTCTTT. Translating gives CAWSVLRGRAFF. The chain uses TRBV30 and TRBJ1-1; tentative D call: TRBD1 (5 bases). Germline V gene lookup returns CDR1 GTSNPN and CDR2 SVGIG (reference sequence). The CDR3 contains 12 residues. Trimming took off 0 bases at V and 10 bases at J, with 12 bases between the two ends.

The CDR3 sequence: CSVNRDIGYTF. DNA of the CDR3: TGCAGCGTAAACCGGGACATTGGCTACACCTTC. The chain links TRBV29-1 to TRBJ1-2; D possibly corresponds to TRBD1 (6 bases). Per germline, CDR1 SQVTM and CDR2 ANQGSEA. V gave up 6 bases and J gave up 7 bases, with 12 bases separating them. This CDR3 comprises 11 residues.

The chain has TRBV19 and TRBJ1-2; 9 bases align to TRBD1. J was trimmed by 4 bases and V by 3 bases; bases with no gene match: 3. This CDR3 comprises 14 residues. The V gene's germline CDR1 is LNHDA and CDR2 SQIVND (reference sequence). The CDR3 region is CASSILTGGYGYTF. For the CDR3, the DNA is TGTGCCAGTAGTATCCTGACAGGGGGCTATGGCTACACCTTC.

The gene calls are TRBV3-1 (or the pseudogene TRBV3-2) and TRBJ2-1; D possibly corresponds to TRBD1 (6 bases). Looked up from germline, CDR1 is LGHDT and CDR2 is YNNKEL (reference sequence). Trimming left V 4 bases short and J 4 bases short, with 14 bases between. The CDR3 is 15 residues long. CDR3 DNA sequence: TGTGCCAGCAGCCCCCGTAGGGGGTCATACAATGAGCAGTTCTTC. This gives the protein CASSPRRGSYNEQFF.

This clone occurred once. The rearrangement uses TRBV5-6 and TRBJ1-1; TRBD1 matches at 7 bases. Germline trimming cut 5 bases from V and 3 bases from J; bases unmatched to any gene: 4. Germline V gene data show CDR1 as SGHDT and CDR2 as YYEEEE. There are 13 residues in the CDR3. The CDR3, as DNA: TGTGCCAGCAGGAACAGGGGCGACACTGAAGCTTTCTTT. Translation gives CASRNRGDTEAFF.

CDR3 sequence: CASSLAGQGTEQYF. CDR3 coding DNA: TGTGCCAGCAGCTTAGCGGGACAGGGCACCGAGCAGTACTTC. The gene calls are TRBV11-3 and TRBJ2-7, with 9 bases that match TRBD1. J was trimmed by 6 bases and V by 1 base; bases with no gene match: 4. Looked up from germline, CDR1 is SGHNT and CDR2 is YENEEA. The CDR3 is 14 amino acids.

This clone was counted a single time. The chain employs TRBV19 and TRBJ1-1, with a weak D call TRBD1 (6 bases). The CDR3 is 16 residues long. V lost 6 bases, J lost 0 bases, and 17 bases lay in between. Germline V CDR1 and CDR2: LNHDA, SQIVND (reference sequence). The CDR3 coding sequence is TGTGCCAGTAGAGAGCGACAGGCCTGGTTGAACACTGAAGCTTTCTTT. It encodes CASRERQAWLNTEAFF. Full variable domain (rest looked up from reference TRBV19 and TRBJ1-1): DGGITQSPKYLFRKEGQNVTLSCEQNLNHDAMYWYRQDPGQGLRLIYYSQIVNDFQKGDIAEGYSVSREKKESFPLTVTSAQKNPTAFYLCASRERQAWLNTEAFFGQGTRLTVV.

The chain recombines TRBV24-1 with TRBJ2-1; D might be TRBD1 (6 bases). With 5 bases removed from V and 3 bases from J, the gap between germline ends came to 16 bases. The CDR3 totals 16 residues. CDR1 is KGHDR, CDR2 SFDVKD, per germline. This CDR3 is CATSGYRARGYNEQFF. CDR3 coding DNA: TGTGCCACCAGTGGATACAGGGCAAGAGGCTACAATGAGCAGTTCTTC.

This sequence joins TRBV27 and TRBJ2-6; D gene uncertain. Trimming removed 7 bases from V and 4 bases from J, with 23 bases in between. Looked up from germline, CDR1 is MNHEY and CDR2 is SMNVEV (reference sequence). The CDR3 covers 18 residues. CDR3 residues: CASTPRWASRSGANVLTF. CDR3 nucleotides: TGTGCCAGCACCCCCCGGTGGGCTTCCCGATCAGGGGCCAACGTCCTGACTTTC.

The genes are TRBV19 and TRBJ1-1, with unresolved D. The germline CDR1 and CDR2 sequences are LNHDA and SQIVND (reference sequence). The CDR3 loop spans 13 amino acids. Trimming stripped 4 bases from V and 0 bases from J, with 6 bases between. The CDR3 sequence is CASSSQLNTEAFF. The CDR3 coding sequence is TGTGCCAGTAGTAGTCAGTTGAACACTGAAGCTTTCTTT.

V gene TRBV6-5 combines with J gene TRBJ2-7; TRBD2 is a possible D gene (6 bases). The germline V gene encodes CDR1 MNHEY and CDR2 SVGAGI. Trimming stripped 5 bases from V and 2 bases from J, with 13 bases between. This CDR3 is 14 amino acids long. CDR3 coding DNA: TGTGCCAGCAGTAGGGACTTGGGGGCCTACGAGCAGTACTTC. Its protein is CASSRDLGAYEQYF.

This clone appeared a single time. The rearrangement uses TRBV5-1 and TRBJ1-1, with a possible D match to TRBD1 (6 bases). This CDR3 is built from 15 residues. Trimming shortened V by 4 bases and J by 1 base, and 14 bases separated the two germline ends. Germline CDR1 and CDR2: SGHRS and YFSETQ. The CDR3 sequence: CASSIRQDSNTEAFF. CDR3 in DNA: TGCGCCAGCAGCATTAGACAGGATTCGAACACTGAAGCTTTCTTT.

V and J are TRBV27 and TRBJ1-1; possible D gene TRBD1, 6 bases. The germline CDR1 and CDR2 sequences are MNHEY and SMNVEV (reference sequence). With 6 bases removed from V and 5 bases from J, the gap between germline ends came to 10 bases. The CDR3 is 12 amino acids. The CDR3 is CASRAGETEAFF. The CDR3 DNA reads TGTGCCAGCAGGGCAGGGGAAACTGAAGCTTTCTTT.

There are a few counts of this clone. The chain uses TRBV4-1 and TRBJ2-7; tentatively, D is TRBD2 (6 bases). Germline CDR1 reads MGHRA; CDR2 reads YSYEKL. The CDR3 runs 15 residues. Trimming took off 0 bases at V and 3 bases at J, with 12 bases between the two ends. In nucleotides, the CDR3 is TGCGCCAGCAGCCAAGAACGGGGGTCTAACTACGAGCAGTACTTC. It translates to CASSQERGSNYEQYF.

About this clone: At one end, the junction sequence differs from germline, possibly due to a read error. The genes are TRBV7-3 and TRBJ2-1; 14 bases line up with TRBD2. Germline V gene sequence: CDR1 SGHTA, CDR2 FQGTGA. This CDR3 is 20 amino acids long. The CDR3 nucleotides read TGCGCCAGCAGCGGGGCGACTAGCGGGGGGGCGTTAGGCTCCTACAATGAGCAGTTCTTC. This gives the protein CASSGATSGGALGSYNEQFF. Full variable domain (outside the CDR3, taken from reference TRBV7-3 and TRBJ2-1): GAGVSQTPSNKVTEKGKYVELRCDPISGHTALYWYRQSLGQGPEFLIYFQGTGAADDSGLPNDRFFAVRPEGSVSTLKIQRTERGDSAVYLCASSGATSGGALGSYNEQFFGPGTRLTVL.

This sequence joins TRBV6-5 and TRBJ1-6, with D unresolved. V dropped 7 bases and J dropped 9 bases, with 13 bases sitting between them. The CDR3 is 13 residues long. CDR1 is MNHEY and CDR2 is SVGAGI in the germline V gene. The CDR3 spells CASTRGTGSPLHF. Written as DNA, the CDR3 is TGTGCCAGCACTCGGGGAACGGGTTCACCCCTCCACTTT.

The chain recombines TRBV3-1 (or the pseudogene TRBV3-2) with TRBJ2-2; 11 bases fit TRBD1. The CDR3 extends over 13 amino acids. Trimming at V came to 10 bases and at J to 8 bases, leaving 6 bases not matched to a gene. Germline V gene data show CDR1 as LGHDT and CDR2 as YNNKEL (reference sequence). The CDR3, as DNA: TGTGCCACCTCGGACAGGGGGCGTGGGGAGCTGTTTTTT. It is translated as CATSDRGRGELFF.

The CDR3 DNA reads TGTGCCAGCAGCCACAAGCAGGATCCCTATGGCTACACCTTC. Amino acids: CASSHKQDPYGYTF. This chain links TRBV5-5 with TRBJ1-2; the D is unclear. Trimming removed 4 bases at V and 4 bases at J, with 14 bases between. This CDR3 is built from 14 residues. Germline-derived CDR1 and CDR2 are SGHKS and YYEKEE (reference sequence).

The chain employs TRBV28 and TRBJ2-3; 10 nucleotides agree with TRBD1. The CDR3 is 17 residues long. Germline V gene lookup returns CDR1 MDHEN and CDR2 SYDVKM. The ends lost 6 bases at V and 6 bases at J; junction bases unmatched: 15. CDR3 nucleotide sequence: TGTGCCAGCAGCCTGTGGACAGGGGGACCGAGCAGGGATACGCAGTATTTT. Protein: CASSLWTGGPSRDTQYF.

The genes are TRBV19 and TRBJ2-3; 9 bases are a match to TRBD2. The V and J ends lost 9 bases and 2 bases, in that order; junction bases with no gene match: 9. The CDR3 has 15 amino acids. The V gene's germline CDR1 is LNHDA and CDR2 SQIVND (reference sequence). CDR3 bases: TGTGCCAGCGCGAGCGGGGGGCGCTACACAGATACGCAGTATTTT. Its translation: CASASGGRYTDTQYF.

This chain joins TRBV7-9 and TRBJ2-3, with a tentative D call TRBD2 (7 bases). V shed 1 base and J shed 5 bases, with 13 bases lying between them. The CDR3 length is 15 residues. CDR1 is SEHNR, CDR2 FQNEAQ, per germline (reference sequence). In DNA, the CDR3 is TGTGCCAGCAGCTTAGGTGGGGGGGCTGGAGATACGCAGTATTTT. This translates into CASSLGGGAGDTQYF.

The rearrangement uses TRBV10-2 and TRBJ2-5; 12 bases map to TRBD1. The V segment lost 7 bases and the J segment 6 bases; nucleotides outside the gene matches: 12. Looked up from germline, CDR1 is WSHSY and CDR2 is SAAADI. The CDR3 consists of 16 residues. In nucleotides, the CDR3 is TGCGCCAGCACGGGGACAGGGGGCGGAGAGGTCAAGACCCAGTACTTC. Amino acid sequence: CASTGTGGGEVKTQYF.

This chain connects TRBV18 to TRBJ1-4; possibly TRBD1 for D (6 bases). Germline V gene sequence: CDR1 KGHSH, CDR2 LQKENI. CDR3 length equals 16 residues. V dropped 2 bases and J dropped 8 bases, with 18 bases sitting between them. The CDR3 DNA is TGTGCCAGCTCACCAACCCCGGACAGCGGGAACGAAAAACTGTTTTTT. Its protein is CASSPTPDSGNEKLFF.

The rearrangement links TRBV24-1 to TRBJ2-3; 10 bases agree with TRBD2. The trim removed 3 bases at V and 7 bases at J, leaving 9 bases unmatched. Germline values: CDR1 KGHDR, CDR2 SFDVKD. This CDR3 has 16 amino acids. The CDR3 reads CATSDRAGGLGNTQYF. CDR3 DNA sequence: TGTGCCACCAGTGATAGAGCGGGGGGGCTAGGAAATACGCAGTATTTT.

V and J are TRBV29-1 and TRBJ1-4, with 7 bases matching TRBD1. Germline values: CDR1 SQVTM, CDR2 ANQGSEA. V lost 4 bases, J lost 8 bases, and 13 bases stayed unmatched. CDR3 length: 15 amino acids. The CDR3 loop reads CSVGRTGQLGEKLFF. CDR3 bases: TGCAGCGTTGGTAGGACAGGTCAACTAGGAGAAAAACTGTTTTTT.